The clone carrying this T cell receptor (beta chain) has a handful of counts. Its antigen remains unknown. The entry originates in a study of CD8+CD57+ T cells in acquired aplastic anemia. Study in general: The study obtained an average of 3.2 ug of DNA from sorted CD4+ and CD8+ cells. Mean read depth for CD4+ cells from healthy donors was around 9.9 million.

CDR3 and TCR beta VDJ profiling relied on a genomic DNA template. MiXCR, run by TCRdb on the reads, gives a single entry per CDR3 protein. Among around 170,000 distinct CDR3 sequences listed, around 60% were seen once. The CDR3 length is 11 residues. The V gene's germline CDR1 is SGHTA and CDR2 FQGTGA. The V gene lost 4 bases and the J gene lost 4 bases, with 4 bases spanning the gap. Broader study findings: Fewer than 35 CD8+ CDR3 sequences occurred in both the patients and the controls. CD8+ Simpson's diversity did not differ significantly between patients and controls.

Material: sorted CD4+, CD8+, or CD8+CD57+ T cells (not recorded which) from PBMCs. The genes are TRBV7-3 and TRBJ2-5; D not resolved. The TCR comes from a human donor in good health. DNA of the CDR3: TGTGCCAGCAGCTCTTTAGAGACCCAGTACTTC. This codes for CASSSLETQYF.